One and the same sample provided the 10 T cell receptor beta chains below, sequenced in a study of T-cell reconstitution after alpha-beta-depleted transplantation in children. Researchers prepared the TCRbeta library using unique molecular identifiers, the study reports. TCRdb reanalysed the PCR reads using MiXCR and keeps one entry per CDR3 protein. The table includes 300,000 to 350,000 distinct CDR3 sequences, approximately 23% detected once. Sequencing used PBMCs, mostly from graft donor cells, obtained 180 days after TCRalphabeta/CD19-depleted stem cell transplant. The receptors come from a male patient aged 10 to 17 who had a stem cell transplant for acute lymphoblastic leukemia, so the T cells may come from the graft donor.

DNA of the CDR3: TGCGCCAGCAAGCAGGCGTACAGGGGGTCAAACACTGAAGCTTTCTTT. Its protein is CASKQAYRGSNTEAFF. The chain couples TRBV5-1 to TRBJ1-1; TRBD1 matches at 8 bases. CDR1 and CDR2 from the germline V gene are SGHRS and YFSETQ. The CDR3 contains 16 residues. J was trimmed by 2 bases and V by 6 bases; bases with no gene match: 12.

The V call is TRBV5-1, the J call TRBJ1-2; a possible D gene is TRBD1 (6 bases). V was pared by 0 bases and J by 4 bases, with 10 bases between. CDR3 size: 14 residues. The germline V gene has CDR1 SGHRS and CDR2 YFSETQ. In nucleotides, the CDR3 is TGCGCCAGCAGCTTGGCGCAGGGGCCCTATGGCTACACCTTC. As protein: CASSLAQGPYGYTF. Full variable domain (outside the CDR3, taken from reference TRBV5-1 and TRBJ1-2): KAGVTQTPRYLIKTRGQQVTLSCSPISGHRSVSWYQQTPGQGLQFLFEYFSETQRNKGNFPGRFSGRQFSNSRSEMNVSTLELGDSALYLCASSLAQGPYGYTFGSGTRLTVV.

The chain carries TRBV4-1 and TRBJ2-3, with TRBD2 identical over 9 bases. This CDR3 is 19 amino acids long. CDR1 is MGHRA, CDR2 YSYEKL, per germline. The ends lost 7 bases at V and 2 bases at J; junction bases unmatched: 19. CDR3 nucleotide sequence: TGCGCCAGCAACCGGAAGTATACCGGGACTAGCATAGACACAGATACGCAGTATTTT. Residues: CASNRKYTGTSIDTDTQYF.

This clonotype was observed a few times. This chain links TRBV2 with TRBJ2-7; D unclear. Germline loops: CDR1 SNHLY, CDR2 FYNNEI. V was clipped by 4 bases and J by 7 bases, with 5 bases between them. The CDR3 totals 10 residues. CDR3 region: CASSVNEQYF. Here the CDR3 DNA reads TGTGCCAGCAGTGTTAATGAGCAGTACTTC.

The chain is built from TRBV7-3 and TRBJ2-7; TRBD2 agrees at 10 bases. This CDR3 has 15 amino acids. Germline V lookup: CDR1 SGHTA, CDR2 FQGTGA. V shed 1 base, J shed 5 bases, and the junction held 5 bases outside the gene matches. The CDR3 DNA follows: TGTGCCAGCAGCTTAAAGCTAGCGGGAGTCGACGAGCAGTACTTC. Its protein is CASSLKLAGVDEQYF.

J is TRBJ2-3 and V is TRBV25-1; 9 bases align to TRBD2. Per the germline V gene, CDR1 is MGHDK and CDR2 is SYGVNS. V trimming: 4 bases; J trimming: 4 bases; junction bases outside the gene matches: 6. This CDR3 spans 15 amino acids. CDR3: CASSVLAGIADTQYF. In DNA, the CDR3 is TGTGCCAGCAGTGTCCTAGCGGGAATTGCAGATACGCAGTATTTT.

The V gene is TRBV5-1, the J gene TRBJ2-3, with 8 bases identical to TRBD2. With V trimmed by 7 bases and J by 1 base, 11 bases remained unmatched. CDR1 SGHRS and CDR2 YFSETQ come from the germline V gene. This CDR3 has 16 residues. The DNA for the CDR3 is TGCGCCAGCGGAGGGACTAGAATGATGGGCACAGATACGCAGTATTTT. Encoded protein: CASGGTRMMGTDTQYF.

This clonotype showed up just a few times. The rearrangement uses TRBV29-1 and TRBJ1-1, with unresolved D. CDR3 length: 10 residues. Per the germline V gene, CDR1 is SQVTM and CDR2 is ANQGSEA. V gave up 4 bases and J gave up 5 bases, with 5 bases separating them. CDR3: CSVVKTEAFF. DNA for the CDR3: TGCAGCGTTGTTAAAACTGAAGCTTTCTTT.

The chain links TRBV6-1 to TRBJ1-1; 10 bases match TRBD1. This CDR3 comprises 14 residues. The V segment lost 6 bases and the J segment 2 bases; nucleotides outside the gene matches: 3. Looked up from germline, CDR1 is MNHNS and CDR2 is SASEGT. CDR3 sequence reads: CASSGTGDNTEAFF. The CDR3 DNA is TGTGCCAGCAGCGGGACAGGGGATAACACTGAAGCTTTCTTT.

This rearrangement joins TRBV15 to TRBJ2-5, with D uncertain. Germline CDR1 and CDR2: LNHNV and YYDKDF (reference sequence). V was clipped by 0 bases and J by 1 base, with 9 bases between them. The CDR3 is made up of 15 amino acids. As DNA, the CDR3 is TGTGCCACCAGCAGAGACCCCCGGGCCCAAGAGACCCAGTACTTC. Its protein is CATSRDPRAQETQYF.